The 5 T cell receptor beta chains given below trace back to one sample, sequenced in a study of T cell repertoires in cytomegalovirus infection. Their recognized antigens are unknown. TCRdb analysed the reads with MiXCR anew, one entry per CDR3 protein. The data contain fewer than 850,000 distinct CDR3 sequences, 25% to 30% of them seen just once; the ten biggest clones take up approximately 14%. Sequenced here: cultured CD8+ T cells from PBMCs, sampled from culture after CMV antigen stimulation. The receptors were gathered from a human donor in good health (CMV status not recorded). Some clones in this sample may be carry-over from other donors' samples.

A note on this clonotype: A much larger clonotype is one base distant, so this may be a read error. This chain links TRBV7-2 with TRBJ1-2; D unclear. The CDR3 runs 15 residues. Per germline, CDR1 SGHTA and CDR2 FQGNSA. CDR3 sequence: CAGSLAPGLEDGYTF. DNA of the CDR3: TGTGCCGGCAGCTTAGCGCCGGGCCTCGAGGATGGCTACACCTTC. Together with reference TRBV7-2 and TRBJ1-2, the CDR3 gives the full variable domain: GAGVSQSPSNKVTEKGKDVELRCDPISGHTALYWYRQSLGQGLEFLIYFQGNSAPDKSGLPSDRFSAERTGGSVSTLTIQRTQQEDSAVYLCAGSLAPGLEDGYTFGSGTRLTVV.

Worth noting for this clonotype: A much larger clone differs by one base, so this may be a read error. The chain has TRBV7-2 and TRBJ1-1; D ambiguous. Germline CDR1 reads SGHTA; CDR2 reads FQGNSA. The CDR3 sequence is 12 residues long. The CDR3 DNA follows: TGTGCCAGCAGCTTAGGTCCTACTGTAGCTTTCTTT. This translates into CASSLGPTVAFF.

This chain links TRBV6-5 with TRBJ2-7; weak D call: TRBD2 (5 bases). V lost 5 bases and J 1 base, leaving 15 bases between the germline ends. This CDR3 has 15 residues. The germline gives CDR1 MNHEY, CDR2 SVGAGI. CDR3 loop: CASSGGLTLSYEQYF. Here the CDR3 DNA reads TGTGCCAGCAGTGGAGGTCTCACCCTATCCTACGAGCAGTACTTC.

V is TRBV7-9 and J is TRBJ1-2, with TRBD1 identical over 8 bases. This CDR3 has 14 amino acids. CDR1 is SEHNR, CDR2 FQNEAQ, per germline (reference sequence). After removal of 8 bases from V and 7 bases from J, the junction contained 12 bases not matched to a gene. CDR3 in amino acids: CASGPGGAFSGYTF. The CDR3 DNA sequence: TGTGCCAGCGGCCCAGGGGGCGCTTTTAGTGGCTACACCTTC. The whole variable domain, remainder taken from reference TRBV7-9 and TRBJ1-2, is DTGVSQNPRHKITKRGQNVTFRCDPISEHNRLYWYRQTLGQGPEFLTYFQNEAQLEKSRLLSDRFSAERPKGSFSTLEIQRTEQGDSAMYLCASGPGGAFSGYTFGSGTRLTVV.

The rearrangement uses TRBV9 and TRBJ2-1; 10 positions match TRBD2. This CDR3 spans 16 amino acids. The germline V gene has CDR1 SGDLS and CDR2 YYNGEE. J was trimmed by 8 bases and V by 4 bases; bases with no gene match: 12. Written as DNA, the CDR3 is TGTGCCAGCAGCCTACGAGCGGGGGGGCTGGGCGATGAGCAGTTCTTC. This gives the protein CASSLRAGGLGDEQFF.